This T cell receptor beta chain appears in the sequencing data of a study of blood T cell repertoires in COVID-19. Overall study context: Collection of acute and convalescent COVID-19 samples took place in the United States, Italy and Spain. PBMCs, B-cell-depleted T cells, or T cells were the source of the cDNA or gDNA that made up the material.

Participant-given clinical history determined each cohort assignment. Donors in Cohort 3 counted as recovered after two negative PCRs, clearance, or symptom resolution. Assay used: immunoSEQ multiplex PCR; TCRdb lists only in-frame clones, some missing. Of some 200,000 clones in the sample, 87% were seen once. The CDR3 length is 17 residues. Germline V CDR1 and CDR2: SEHNR, FQNEAQ (reference sequence). The V gene end was trimmed by 1 base and the J gene end by 6 bases; junction bases not matched to a gene: 12. Sequencing was carried out using PBMCs or T cells enriched from blood (not recorded which). The sequence came from a woman aged 30 to 39 who had recovered from COVID-19. J is TRBJ2-3 and V is TRBV7-9; 8 nucleotides line up with TRBD1. This chain's CDR3 is CASSLGGGRGRFDTQYF. The DNA of the CDR3 is TGTGCCAGCAGCTTAGGGGGTGGCAGGGGGCGTTTCGATACGCAGTATTTT.